This T cell receptor (beta chain) was identified in a study of tumor-infiltrating lymphocytes in primary liver carcinoma. The table lists this clonotype with a few counts. Starting material of around 460 ng total RNA yielded TCR beta cDNA via a constant-region primer. Three-round nested multiplex PCR performed with slightly modified ARM-PCR produced the TCR beta libraries. Researchers ran the first two PCR rounds for roughly 11 cycles each with TRBV1-TRBV30 forward primers and a C-beta reverse primer. TCRdb called the multiplex PCR reads again in MiXCR, with one record for every CDR3 protein. The table shows roughly 120,000 distinct CDR3 sequences, with 55% to 75% occurring only once. Each 20-30 mg portion of unsorted bulk tissue served as the source for co-extraction of RNA and DNA. Germline CDR1 reads MDHEN; CDR2 reads SYDVKM. The V and J ends lost 5 bases and 0 bases, in that order; junction bases with no gene match: 6. The CDR3 runs 16 residues.

The chain recombines TRBV28 with TRBJ1-5; 8 positions match TRBD1. The sample consisted of liver tumor tissue from sampling region 3. Subset indicated: tumor region T3, left-lateral pole. The sequence derives from a woman aged 60-75 years with primary liver carcinoma and hepatitis B virus infection. The CDR3, as DNA: TGTGCCAGCAGTCCTCGGACAGGGCATAGCAATCAGCCCCAGCATTTT. Protein: CASSPRTGHSNQPQHF.